This T cell receptor (beta chain) was captured by sequencing in a study of CD8 T cells in Susac syndrome. The RNA input was about 0.5 to 1 ug, and it was reverse transcribed with random hexamers. TCRdb re-called the immunoSEQ multiplex PCR reads with MiXCR, one entry per CDR3 protein. Of roughly 200,000 distinct CDR3 sequences in the sample, approximately 93% were seen once. The CDR3 sequence is 15 residues long. With 3 bases removed from V and 0 bases from J, the gap between germline ends came to 10 bases. Germline V gene lookup returns CDR1 SGHAT and CDR2 FQDESV (reference sequence). In its sample, this clonotype was seen once.

This rearrangement joins TRBV11-1 to TRBJ2-3, with a weak D call TRBD1 (5 bases). The sequence came from a human donor in good health. Material: CD4+ T cells from PBMCs. CDR3 sequence (DNA): TGTGCCAGCAGCTTCAGGCAGGGAAGCACAGATACGCAGTATTTT. The encoded protein is CASSFRQGSTDTQYF.